This T cell receptor beta chain came from a study of post-analysis software for immune sequencing data. Findings and caveats of the study: Roughly 5 TRBV segments occurring more often in patients than controls included TRBV5-6, TRBV5-1 and TRBV20-1.

Tagging with unique molecular identifiers was a feature of the TCR beta cDNA libraries. A single record per CDR3 protein comes from TCRdb applying MiXCR to the PCR reads. The sample holds over 150,000 distinct CDR3 sequences, approximately 31% seen once. Trimming removed 4 bases at V and 1 base at J, with 23 bases between. The CDR3 loop spans 19 amino acids. Ten or more counts support this clonotype. The antigen remains unidentified. The sample was blood. This clonotype was obtained from a girl aged 10 to 17 with multiple sclerosis. The gene calls are TRBV12-3 or TRBV12-4 and TRBJ2-1, with D possibly matching TRBD2 (5 bases). This CDR3 reads CASSSFETTRLGSYNEQFF. The CDR3 DNA reads as TGTGCCAGCAGTTCCTTCGAGACCACTAGGTTGGGGTCCTACAATGAGCAGTTCTTC.